This T cell receptor beta chain was sequenced in a study of blood T cell repertoires in COVID-19. The overall study: COVID-19 samples, acute and convalescent, were from the United States, Italy and Spain. The cDNA or gDNA used as material had been derived from T cells, B-cell-depleted T cells, or PBMCs.

Per the original methods: From reference gene primer amplification, estimates of nucleated cell counts were derived. Assay: immunoSEQ multiplex PCR; the TCRdb copy retains only in-frame clones and omits some. V, J and clone size reflect that table, while D and trimming were determined from the DNA. The table includes about 260,000 clones, about nine tenths detected once. Germline values: CDR1 MNHEY, CDR2 SVGAGI. The CDR3 has 15 residues. The V end lost 2 bases, the J end lost 5 bases, and 12 bases lay between the germline ends. The chain recombines TRBV6-5 with TRBJ2-2; TRBD2 is a possible D gene (5 bases). The origin of this receptor is a woman in her 40s who had recovered from COVID-19. Sequenced input: peripheral blood. The DNA for the CDR3 is TGTGCCAGCAGTTACCTCGGGGAAGGGACCGGGGAGCTGTTTTTT. Translating it yields CASSYLGEGTGELFF.